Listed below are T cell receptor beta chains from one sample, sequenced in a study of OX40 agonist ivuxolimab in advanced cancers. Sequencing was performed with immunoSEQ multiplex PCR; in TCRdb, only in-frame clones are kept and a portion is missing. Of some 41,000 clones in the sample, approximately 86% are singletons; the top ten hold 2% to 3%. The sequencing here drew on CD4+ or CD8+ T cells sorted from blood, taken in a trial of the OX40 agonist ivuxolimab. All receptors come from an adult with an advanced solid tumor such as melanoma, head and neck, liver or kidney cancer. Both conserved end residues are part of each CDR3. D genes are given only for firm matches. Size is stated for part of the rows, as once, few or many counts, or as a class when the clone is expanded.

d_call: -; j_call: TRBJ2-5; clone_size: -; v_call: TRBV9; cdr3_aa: CASSVGLGWGDTRPETQYF; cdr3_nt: TGTGCCAGCAGCGTAGGGTTAGGGTGGGGTGATACTAGGCCAGAGACCCAGTACTTC
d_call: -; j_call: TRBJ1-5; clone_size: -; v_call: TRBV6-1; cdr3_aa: CASSEAGGNQPQHF; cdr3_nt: TGTGCCAGCAGTGAAGCTGGAGGTAATCAGCCCCAGCATTTT
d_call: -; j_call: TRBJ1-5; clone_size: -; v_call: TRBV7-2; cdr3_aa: CASSPPNQPQHF; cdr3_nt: TGTGCCAGCAGCCCCCCAAATCAGCCCCAGCATTTT
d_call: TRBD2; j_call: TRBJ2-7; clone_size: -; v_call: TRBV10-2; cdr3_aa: CASSQRGENYEQYF; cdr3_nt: TGCGCCAGCAGCCAGCGGGGGGAGAACTACGAGCAGTACTTC
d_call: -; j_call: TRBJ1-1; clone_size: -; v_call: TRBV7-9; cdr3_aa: CASSLDQVNTEAFF; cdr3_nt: TGTGCCAGCAGCTTGGATCAGGTGAACACTGAAGCTTTCTTT
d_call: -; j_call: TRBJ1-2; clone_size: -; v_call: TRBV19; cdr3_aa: CATTDGNYGYTF; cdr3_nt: TGTGCCACTACGGACGGAAACTATGGCTACACCTTC
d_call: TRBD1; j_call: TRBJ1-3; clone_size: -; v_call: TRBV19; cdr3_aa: CASTTGQKPSGNTIYF; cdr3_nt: TGTGCCAGTACTACGGGACAGAAGCCTTCTGGAAACACCATATATTTT
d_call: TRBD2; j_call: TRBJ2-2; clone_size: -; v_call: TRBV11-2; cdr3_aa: CASKRAGTGELFF; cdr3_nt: TGTGCCAGCAAGAGAGCGGGGACCGGGGAGCTGTTTTTT
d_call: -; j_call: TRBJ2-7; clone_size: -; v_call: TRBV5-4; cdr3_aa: CASMVRSYEQYF; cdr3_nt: TGTGCCAGCATGGTCCGATCCTACGAGCAGTACTTC
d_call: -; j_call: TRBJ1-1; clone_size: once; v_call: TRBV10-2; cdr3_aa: CASSPITTGTWAFF; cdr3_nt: TGCGCCAGCAGTCCGATTACGACAGGAACCTGGGCTTTCTTT
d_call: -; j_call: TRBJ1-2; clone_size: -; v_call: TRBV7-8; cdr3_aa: CASSLMVEMLGSPGGYTF; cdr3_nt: TGTGCCAGCAGCTTAATGGTCGAGATGTTGGGCAGCCCAGGGGGCTACACCTTC
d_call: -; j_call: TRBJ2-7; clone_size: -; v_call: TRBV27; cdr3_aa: CASSLISGPPYEQYF; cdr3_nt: TGTGCCAGCAGTTTGATATCAGGGCCACCGTACGAGCAGTACTTC
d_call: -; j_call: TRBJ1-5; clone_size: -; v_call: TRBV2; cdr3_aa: CASKVTAVSGNQPQHF; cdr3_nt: TGTGCCAGCAAGGTCACCGCCGTATCGGGCAATCAGCCCCAGCATTTT
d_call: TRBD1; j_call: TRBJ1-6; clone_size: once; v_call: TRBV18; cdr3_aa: CASSPLDRDSPLHF; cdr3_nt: TGTGCCAGCTCACCCTTAGACAGGGATTCACCCCTCCACTTT
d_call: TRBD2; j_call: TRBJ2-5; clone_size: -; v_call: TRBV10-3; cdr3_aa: CAISEPGLAGASGTETQYF; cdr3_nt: TGTGCCATCAGTGAGCCGGGACTAGCGGGGGCTTCGGGGACAGAGACCCAGTACTTC
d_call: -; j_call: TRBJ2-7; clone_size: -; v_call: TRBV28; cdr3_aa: CASSFLKGNEQYF; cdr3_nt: TGTGCCAGCAGTTTTCTAAAGGGGAACGAGCAGTACTTC
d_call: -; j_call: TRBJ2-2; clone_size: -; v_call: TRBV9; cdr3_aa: CASSVVDLGGTGELFF; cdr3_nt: TGTGCCAGCAGCGTAGTCGATTTGGGGGGCACCGGGGAGCTGTTTTTT
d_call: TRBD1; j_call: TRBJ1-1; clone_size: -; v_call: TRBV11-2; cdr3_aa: CASSFTGGTEAFF; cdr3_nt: TGTGCCAGCAGCTTTACAGGGGGCACTGAAGCTTTCTTT
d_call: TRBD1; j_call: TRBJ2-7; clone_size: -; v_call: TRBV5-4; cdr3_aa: CASSPTPGQSSYEQYF; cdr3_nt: TGTGCCAGCAGCCCCACGCCGGGACAGAGCTCCTACGAGCAGTACTTC
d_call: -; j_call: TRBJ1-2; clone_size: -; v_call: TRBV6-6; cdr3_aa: CASSYLDSNYGYTF; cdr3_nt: TGTGCCAGCAGTTACCTAGACAGTAACTATGGCTACACCTTC
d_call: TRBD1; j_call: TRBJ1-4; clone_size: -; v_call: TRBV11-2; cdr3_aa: CASSAGQGARRGNEKLFF; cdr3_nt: TGTGCCAGCAGTGCGGGACAGGGGGCGAGGAGGGGTAATGAAAAACTGTTTTTT
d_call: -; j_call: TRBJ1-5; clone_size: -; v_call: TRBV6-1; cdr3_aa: CASRAYRESYQPQHF; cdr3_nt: TGTGCCAGCAGAGCGTACAGGGAATCTTATCAGCCCCAGCATTTT
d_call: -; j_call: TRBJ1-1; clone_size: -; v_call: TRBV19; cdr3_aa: CASTYGRGTEAFF; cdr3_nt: TGTGCCAGTACCTATGGGCGGGGCACTGAAGCTTTCTTT
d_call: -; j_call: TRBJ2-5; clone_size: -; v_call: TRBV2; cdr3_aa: CASSETGLETQYF; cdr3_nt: TGTGCCAGCAGTGAAACGGGACTAGAGACCCAGTACTTC
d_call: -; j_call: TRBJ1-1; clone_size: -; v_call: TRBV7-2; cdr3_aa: CASSLWAGAGNTEAFF; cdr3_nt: TGTGCCAGCAGCTTATGGGCTGGCGCCGGTAACACTGAAGCTTTCTTT
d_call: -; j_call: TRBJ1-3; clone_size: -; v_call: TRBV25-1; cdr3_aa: CASSEPGRTLSGNTIYF; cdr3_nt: TGTGCCAGCAGTGAACCGGGACGGACTCTCTCTGGAAACACCATATATTTT
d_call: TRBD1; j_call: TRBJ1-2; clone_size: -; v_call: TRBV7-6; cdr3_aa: CATKPDRGLSGYTF; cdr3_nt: TGTGCCACCAAGCCGGACAGGGGTCTGAGTGGCTACACCTTC
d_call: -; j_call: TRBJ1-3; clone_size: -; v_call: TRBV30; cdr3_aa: CAWSARGNTIYF; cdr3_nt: TGTGCCTGGAGCGCGCGCGGAAACACCATATATTTT
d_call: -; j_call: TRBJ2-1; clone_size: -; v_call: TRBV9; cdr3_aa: CASSVGLSRANEQFF; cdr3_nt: TGTGCCAGCAGCGTCGGACTCTCCCGCGCCAATGAGCAGTTCTTC